This T cell receptor (beta chain) is drawn from a study of T cells after yellow fever vaccination. Study-wide results and caveats: Post-booster repertoires again held most primary-vaccination clones (roughly 96% CD4, roughly 89% CD8).

The CDR3 has 15 amino acids. Trimming stripped 2 bases from V and 5 bases from J, with 12 bases between. Germline CDR1 MNHEY, CDR2 SVGAGI. TCRdb fed the 5' RACE reads into MiXCR, producing one record per CDR3 protein. This sample has some 320,000 distinct CDR3 sequences, with less than 9.5% found just once. Of note for this clonotype: Antigen unknown.

The sequence was obtained from a man between 18 and 35 years old who received the YFV17D yellow fever vaccine. Sequenced here: CD4+ T cells sorted from PBMCs, sampled 5 days after the yellow fever booster vaccination. This chain links TRBV6-5 with TRBJ2-2; TRBD1 is a possible D gene (7 bases). The CDR3 loop is CASSYRRGRTGELFF. DNA for the CDR3: TGTGCCAGCAGTTACAGGAGGGGGCGAACCGGGGAGCTGTTTTTT.